This entry lists 30 T cell receptor beta chains sequenced from one sample in a study of identical twins. One entry per CDR3 protein, called by TCRdb with MiXCR from the 5' RACE reads. The sample has 500,000 to 550,000 distinct CDR3 sequences, approximately 20% seen once. This sample was shared with a second study, whose subject was yellow fever vaccine responses in identical twins.

The sequencing sample was made of CD4+ T cells sorted from blood. The receptors were sampled from a woman aged 18-30 years in good health.

This chain links TRBV12-3 or TRBV12-4 with TRBJ1-2; the D is unclear. Between the trimmed V and J ends, which lost 8 bases and 8 bases, there was a span of 9 bases. The CDR3 has 10 amino acids. In DNA, the CDR3 is TGTGCCAGCGGGCCCGGGGGCTACACCTTC. Translated: CASGPGGYTF.

The V call is TRBV10-3, the J call TRBJ2-1; 10 bases line up with TRBD2. CDR3 length: 14 residues. Germline loops: CDR1 ENHRY, CDR2 SYGVKD. V trimming: 2 bases; J trimming: 7 bases; junction bases outside the gene matches: 2. The CDR3 bases are TGTGCCATCAGTGAGATTAGCGGGAGGAATGAGCAGTTCTTC. It encodes CAISEISGRNEQFF.

This sequence joins TRBV5-1 and TRBJ2-1; TRBD2 is a possible D gene (5 bases). CDR3 length equals 13 residues. From germline, CDR1 is SGHRS and CDR2 YFSETQ. Deletions cut 6 bases from V and 8 bases from J, with 15 bases between. CDR3 sequence reads: CASKPEVRHEQFF. DNA of the CDR3: TGCGCCAGCAAACCGGAGGTCCGACATGAGCAGTTCTTC.

This clonotype was observed once. The chain couples TRBV20-1 to TRBJ2-7, with 11 bases aligning to TRBD2. The V and J ends lost 5 bases and 4 bases, in that order; junction bases with no gene match: 10. There are 15 residues in the CDR3. Per germline, CDR1 DFQATT and CDR2 SNEGSKA (reference sequence). CDR3 loop: CSASKLAGGTYEQYF. CDR3 in DNA: TGCAGTGCTTCCAAGTTAGCGGGAGGGACGTACGAGCAGTACTTC.

This rearrangement joins TRBV20-1 to TRBJ2-3; 11 bases agree with TRBD2. The V segment lost 5 bases and the J segment 4 bases; nucleotides outside the gene matches: 11. CDR3 size: 16 residues. Germline V gene sequence: CDR1 DFQATT, CDR2 SNEGSKA (reference sequence). In DNA form, the CDR3 reads TGCAGTGCTGGACCCGCGACTAGCGGGATTGCAGATACGCAGTATTTT. Protein sequence: CSAGPATSGIADTQYF.

The gene calls are TRBV7-9 and TRBJ1-3; D is ambiguous. The V end lost 3 bases, the J end lost 4 bases, and 7 bases lay between the germline ends. The germline V gene encodes CDR1 SEHNR and CDR2 FQNEAQ (reference sequence). The CDR3 totals 13 residues. The CDR3 DNA reads TGTGCCAGCAGCTTGGGAGAAGGAAACACCATATATTTT. This gives the protein CASSLGEGNTIYF. Filled out from reference TRBV7-9 and TRBJ1-3, the complete variable domain reads DTGVSQNPRHKITKRGQNVTFRCDPISEHNRLYWYRQTLGQGPEFLTYFQNEAQLEKSRLLSDRFSAERPKGSFSTLEIQRTEQGDSAMYLCASSLGEGNTIYFGEGSWLTVV.

This clonotype occurred a few times. The chain links TRBV5-1 to TRBJ1-5; a possible D gene is TRBD1 (6 bases). Germline-derived CDR1 and CDR2 are SGHRS and YFSETQ. Trimming pared 2 bases from V and 3 bases from J, leaving 9 bases between. The CDR3 spans 14 residues. CDR3 coding DNA: TGCGCCAGCAGCTTCGGGGGGGCCAATCAGCCCCAGCATTTT. It specifies CASSFGGANQPQHF.

This clonotype was seen just once. The CDR3, as DNA: TGTGCCAGCAGTGCGGCAGGGGGTGGCAACAATGAGCAGTTCTTC. This encodes CASSAAGGGNNEQFF. The chain recombines TRBV6-1 with TRBJ2-1; 7 bases line up with TRBD1. V gave up 4 bases and J gave up 5 bases; unmatched junction bases: 8. The CDR3 extends over 15 amino acids. The germline V gene has CDR1 MNHNS and CDR2 SASEGT.

The gene calls are TRBV12-3 or TRBV12-4 and TRBJ2-2; weak D call: TRBD1 (6 bases). The CDR3 consists of 17 residues. V was cut by 6 bases and J by 1 base, with 18 bases left in between. The CDR3 DNA reads TGTGCCAGCAGCCTCCCCCTTGGGACACGGAACACCGGGGAGCTGTTTTTT. Translated: CASSLPLGTRNTGELFF.

This clonotype was counted between two and nine times. This CDR3 reads CASSRITRETQYF. Written as DNA, the CDR3 is TGTGCCAGCAGCAGGATAACGCGAGAGACCCAGTACTTC. J is TRBJ2-5 and V is TRBV7-9; D is uncertain. Germline V gene lookup returns CDR1 SEHNR and CDR2 FQNEAQ (reference sequence). Trimming pared 5 bases from V and 4 bases from J, leaving 11 bases between. This CDR3 comprises 13 residues.

This clonotype was detected only a few times. The chain is built from TRBV5-1 and TRBJ2-1, with D possibly being TRBD1 or TRBD2 (5 bases each). Germline V lookup: CDR1 SGHRS, CDR2 YFSETQ. This CDR3 comprises 14 residues. The ends were cut back, 4 bases at V and 7 bases at J, with 15 bases in the middle. The CDR3: CASSVGPRGNEQFF. Written as DNA, the CDR3 is TGCGCCAGCAGCGTGGGACCCCGTGGGAATGAGCAGTTCTTC.

V gene TRBV14 combines with J gene TRBJ2-2; maybe TRBD2 (6 bases). Germline V gene sequence: CDR1 SGHDN, CDR2 FVKESK. Trimming took off 0 bases at V and 4 bases at J, with 12 bases between the two ends. The CDR3 has 16 amino acids. CDR3 coding DNA: TGTGCCAGCAGCCAAGACCGGGGGAAAGGCACCGGGGAGCTGTTTTTT. Translation: CASSQDRGKGTGELFF.

In its sample, this clonotype was seen many times. CDR3 loop: CASRRATGELFF. CDR3 nucleotides: TGTGCCAGCAGGCGAGCGACCGGGGAGCTGTTTTTT. The chain combines TRBV9 with TRBJ2-2, with unresolved D. V was trimmed by 5 bases and J by 5 bases, leaving 7 bases between them. The CDR3 runs to 12 residues. The germline CDR1 and CDR2 sequences are SGDLS and YYNGEE.

This clonotype came up a few times. The chain couples TRBV10-1 to TRBJ2-2, with TRBD2 matching over 8 bases. CDR1 is WNHNN and CDR2 is SYGVQD in the germline V gene (reference sequence). The trim removed 4 bases at V and 2 bases at J, leaving 9 bases unmatched. CDR3 size: 17 residues. The CDR3 region has the DNA TGCGCCAGCAGTGGAGGATTAGCGGGGTTCAACACCGGGGAGCTGTTTTTT. Its protein is CASSGGLAGFNTGELFF.

The chain has TRBV7-3 and TRBJ2-7; possibly TRBD1 for D (6 bases). The V and J ends lost 2 bases and 0 bases respectively, with 14 bases between them. The CDR3 sequence is 16 residues long. The germline CDR1 and CDR2 sequences are SGHTA and FQGTGA. The DNA for the CDR3 is TGTGCCAGCAGCTTAGGGGGCCACTCCAGCTCCTACGAGCAGTACTTC. Translation gives CASSLGGHSSSYEQYF.

This chain uses TRBV28 with TRBJ2-7, with 8 bases that match TRBD2. Germline-derived CDR1 and CDR2 are MDHEN and SYDVKM. The J segment lost 3 bases and the V segment lost 4 bases, leaving 11 bases of the junction unmatched. The CDR3 loop spans 16 amino acids. The CDR3 DNA is TGTGCCAGCAGTTCATCCGGGGCGGGGGGCCTCTACGAGCAGTACGTC. Its translation: CASSSSGAGGLYEQYV.

V usage is TRBV7-9 and J usage is TRBJ1-1, with D tentatively TRBD1 (5 bases). V shed 6 bases and J shed 4 bases, with 12 bases lying between them. The CDR3 is 13 residues long. Germline CDR1 reads SEHNR; CDR2 reads FQNEAQ (reference sequence). CDR3 region: CASREQESTEAFF. Here the CDR3 DNA reads TGTGCCAGCAGGGAACAGGAGTCCACTGAAGCTTTCTTT.

The gene calls are TRBV24-1 and TRBJ2-1; the match to TRBD2 covers 7 bases. V dropped 1 base and J dropped 4; count of bases not matched to a gene: 9. Germline loops: CDR1 KGHDR, CDR2 SFDVKD. CDR3 size: 17 residues. CDR3 residues: CATSDLAASGAYNEQFF. In DNA form, the CDR3 reads TGTGCCACCAGTGATTTAGCTGCTAGCGGAGCTTACAATGAGCAGTTCTTC.

The chain is built from TRBV7-8 and TRBJ2-2; D may match TRBD1 or TRBD2 (7 bases each). CDR3 length equals 16 residues. CDR1 and CDR2 from the germline V gene are SGHVS and FQNEAQ. The ends were cut back, 5 bases at V and 4 bases at J, with 17 bases in the middle. CDR3 in amino acids: CASSPSGGLITGELFF. DNA of the CDR3: TGTGCCAGCAGCCCTTCAGGGGGACTAATCACCGGGGAGCTGTTTTTT.

Only a few counts were recorded for this clonotype. The chain carries TRBV7-2 and TRBJ2-1; 8 positions match TRBD2. This CDR3 is 13 amino acids long. Germline loops: CDR1 SGHTA, CDR2 FQGNSA. J lost 3 bases, V lost 10 bases, and 5 bases had no gene match. CDR3 sequence (DNA): TGTGCCAATGGAGCGGGGGTCTACAATGAGCAGTTCTTC. It yields the protein CANGAGVYNEQFF.

This clonotype is a singleton in its sample. This rearrangement joins TRBV20-1 to TRBJ2-4; TRBD2 matches 7 bases. V lost 6 bases, J lost 5 bases, and 7 bases stayed unmatched. Germline assignment: CDR1 DFQATT and CDR2 SNEGSKA (reference sequence). This CDR3 region has 13 residues. CDR3 residues: CSAAGLFENIQYF. The CDR3 DNA follows: TGCAGTGCAGCGGGACTTTTCGAAAACATTCAGTACTTC.

The gene calls are TRBV2 and TRBJ2-1; 8 nucleotides agree with TRBD1. There are 14 residues in the CDR3. J was trimmed by 5 bases and V by 6 bases; bases with no gene match: 6. CDR1 is SNHLY and CDR2 is FYNNEI in the germline V gene. The CDR3 protein is CASSRTGLNNEQFF. CDR3 in DNA: TGTGCCAGCAGCCGGACAGGGCTTAACAATGAGCAGTTCTTC.

This clonotype has only a few counts. The chain joins TRBV27 to TRBJ1-1; D not resolved. V shed 6 bases and J shed 4 bases, with 15 bases lying between them. Germline CDR1 MNHEY, CDR2 SMNVEV (reference sequence). The CDR3 is 14 residues long. CDR3 sequence (DNA): TGTGCCAGCAGCCCCCTGGGGTGGGGCACTGAAGCTTTCTTT. Protein product: CASSPLGWGTEAFF.

In this sample, this clonotype turned up many times. The chain uses TRBV7-2 and TRBJ2-7; the match to TRBD1 covers 9 bases. CDR1 and CDR2 from the germline V gene are SGHTA and FQGNSA. The CDR3 consists of 15 residues. Trimming cost V 0 bases and J 4 bases; bases outside gene matches: 4. Here the CDR3 DNA reads TGTGCCAGCAGCTTAGCCCACAGGGGGCAATACGAGCAGTACTTC. This sequence encodes CASSLAHRGQYEQYF.

The chain recombines TRBV4-2 with TRBJ2-1, with 9 bases fitting TRBD2. Trimming cost V 3 bases and J 4 bases; bases outside gene matches: 10. This CDR3 comprises 17 residues. The germline V gene encodes CDR1 LGHNA and CDR2 YNFKEQ. Here the CDR3 reads CASSQGGAGGPYNEQFF. CDR3 coding DNA: TGTGCCAGCAGCCAGGGGGGAGCGGGGGGCCCTTACAATGAGCAGTTCTTC.

This clonotype was recorded a few times. V is TRBV11-2 and J is TRBJ1-2; D is undetermined. The CDR3 spans 13 residues. Germline lookup yields CDR1 SGHAT and CDR2 FQNNGV. With 0 bases removed from V and 4 bases from J, the gap between germline ends came to 6 bases. The CDR3 reads CASSLDGGYGYTF. In nucleotides, the CDR3 is TGTGCCAGCAGCTTAGACGGAGGCTATGGCTACACCTTC.

This clonotype was seen more than once but under ten times. The genes are TRBV5-1 and TRBJ2-1; D gene uncertain. V was cut by 5 bases and J by 0 bases, with 12 bases left in between. CDR3 length equals 15 residues. Germline V lookup: CDR1 SGHRS, CDR2 YFSETQ. The CDR3 loop is CASRKGGSSYNEQFF. The CDR3 DNA reads TGCGCCAGCAGGAAGGGCGGTAGCTCCTACAATGAGCAGTTCTTC. Together with reference TRBV5-1 and TRBJ2-1, the CDR3 gives the full variable domain: KAGVTQTPRYLIKTRGQQVTLSCSPISGHRSVSWYQQTPGQGLQFLFEYFSETQRNKGNFPGRFSGRQFSNSRSEMNVSTLELGDSALYLCASRKGGSSYNEQFFGPGTRLTVL.

This clonotype was observed a handful of times. The V gene is TRBV10-3, the J gene TRBJ2-1; TRBD1 is a possible D gene (6 bases). V dropped 6 bases and J dropped 3 bases, with 24 bases sitting between them. Germline V gene data show CDR1 as ENHRY and CDR2 as SYGVKD. The CDR3 is made up of 18 amino acids. For the CDR3, the DNA is TGTGCCATCAGCTCCAGGACAGAGGGTTTTTGGGACTACAATGAGCAGTTCTTC. It is translated as CAISSRTEGFWDYNEQFF.

The chain couples TRBV6-5 to TRBJ1-6; TRBD1 might be the D (5 bases). Germline V lookup: CDR1 MNHEY, CDR2 SVGAGI. V was clipped by 2 bases and J by 8 bases, with 13 bases between them. This CDR3 has 15 amino acids. CDR3 DNA: TGTGCCAGCAGTTACGGGGGATACTCTTATTCACCCCTCCACTTT. Protein product: CASSYGGYSYSPLHF.

This clonotype showed up just a few times. The chain joins TRBV6-2 or TRBV6-3 to TRBJ2-5; 12 nucleotides line up with TRBD2. The V segment lost 2 bases and the J segment 5 bases; nucleotides outside the gene matches: 24. This CDR3 has 22 residues. Germline V gene lookup returns CDR1 MNHEY and CDR2 SVGEGT. CDR3 in DNA: TGTGCCAGCAGTTACCCGGCTCCTGGGCCGAGGGCTACTAGCGGGGGGATGGAGACCCAGTACTTC. This encodes CASSYPAPGPRATSGGMETQYF.